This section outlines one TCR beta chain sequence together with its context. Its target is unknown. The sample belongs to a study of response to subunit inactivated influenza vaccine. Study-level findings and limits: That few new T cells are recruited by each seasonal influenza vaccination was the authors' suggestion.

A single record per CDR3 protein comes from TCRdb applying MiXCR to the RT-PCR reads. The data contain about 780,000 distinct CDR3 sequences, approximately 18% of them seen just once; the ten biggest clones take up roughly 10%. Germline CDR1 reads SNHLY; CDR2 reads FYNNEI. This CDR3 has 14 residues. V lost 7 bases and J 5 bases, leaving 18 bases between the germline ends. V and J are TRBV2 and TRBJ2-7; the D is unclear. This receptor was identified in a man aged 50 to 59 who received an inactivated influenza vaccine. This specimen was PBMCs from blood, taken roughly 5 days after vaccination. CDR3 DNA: TGTGCCAGCATCCATCCGCTAAAAAGGCACGAGCAGTACTTC. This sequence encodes CASIHPLKRHEQYF.